This T cell receptor beta chain was recovered during a study of T cell responses to AZD1222 COVID-19 vaccine (dated by TCRdb to about 2021). About the study as a whole: A total of 240 or so trial participants underwent TCR sequencing, of whom around 210 had received two doses of AZD1222 and about 26 had received two doses of the MenACWY control vaccine. Trial participants were enrolled by age into 18-55, 56-69 and 70-plus year subgroups, with approximately 160, 26 and 62 TCR-sequenced participants respectively. What the authors observed across the whole study: Reportedly, close to half of the unique spike-specific TCRs recognized epitopes lying outside the regions that are mutated in the B.1.351 and B.1.1.7 variants. No day 14 peak-response samples were available, so repertoires were characterized only after the peak T cell response. Participants were mostly white British and included more females than males, and it was suggested by the authors that clonal diversity may have been underestimated. Conclusions about previously exposed vaccinees are limited, since just a handful of AZD1222 recipients were seropositive for SARS-CoV-2 at baseline. After two AZD1222 doses, both the breadth and the depth of spike-specific TCRs were significantly higher than at day 0 and than in MenACWY recipients. CD4 TCRs associated with the vaccine covered the entire spike protein, and the dominant responses were in regions 160-218 and 743-854. The 56-69-year group was small, and its depth increase did not reach significance, likely because of low power.

The sample's time point, from its label and the paper: about 28 days (+/-7) after the second vaccine dose. Per the publication, the treatment or condition label means: meningococcal conjugate vaccine given as trial control. Samples from vaccinated people were obtained from the UK trials COV001 and COV002, which included a single-blind randomized controlled phase 2/3 trial of AZD1222 (ChAdOx1 nCoV-19) in healthy adults. For TCRbeta chain sequencing, PBMC samples from trial participants were taken at day 0 and at day 28 after the second dose. The CDR3 regions of human TCRbeta chains were subjected to immunosequencing. Per the original workflow: Repertoire TCRs were checked for matches against a reference library of SARS-CoV-2-specific TCRs that had been generated using the MIRA antigen-specificity platform. Breadth was defined as the fraction of unique TCRs that were SARS-CoV-2-associated. Depth was defined as the fraction of total T cells that were SARS-CoV-2-associated. Using the MIRA data, each spike-specific TCR was mapped to the spike region that the TCR reacts to and placed in a CD4 or CD8 class. Log10-transformed breadth and depth values were compared by one-way ANOVA with Sidak's multiple comparisons tests. Entries here come from immuneACCESS through TCRdb and include only in-frame sequences with V and J called. Some clones fail to appear in such tables; in the studies checked, an unresolved V gene covers under half of the shortfall, and the cause of the remainder is unknown. The V and J calls and clone size come from that table; D and trimming were worked out from the DNA. The sample has around 210,000 clones on record, around 94% of them singletons. The ten largest account for 1.5% to 2% of the sample.

This clone has only one observation. Its antigen is unknown. One base away there is no much larger clone; base qualities are not given. The sequenced sample was peripheral blood, obtained 28 days after the second dose of the MenACWY control vaccine. The sequence came from an adult who received the MenACWY meningococcal vaccine as a control.

The CDR3 sequence is CASSQYSGGARTGELFF. The DNA sequence reads TGTGCCAGCAGCCAATATAGCGGGGGGGCCCGCACCGGGGAGCTGTTTTTT. Recombination linked TRBV4-2 to TRBJ2-2, with 11 bases in between that match TRBD2. As encoded in the germline V gene, CDR1 is LGHNA while CDR2 is YNFKEQ. The CDR3 contains 17 residues, cysteine and phenylalanine counted. CDR3 DNA is the only sequence kept; it has 51 bases, read in frame from the first base. Ends trimmed: V by 2 bases, J by 4 bases; bases unmatched to a gene: 6.